This T cell receptor (beta chain) is from a study of liver allograft versus peripheral blood T cells. Study in general: Repertoires of T cell receptors in transplanted livers were compared with recipients' peripheral blood repertoires.

A note on this clonotype: Its antigen is unidentified.

V lost 0 bases to trimming and J lost 4 bases; unmatched junction nucleotides: 6. Germline assignment: CDR1 DFQATT and CDR2 SNEGSKA (reference sequence). The CDR3 sequence is 15 residues long. TCRdb re-called the reads with MiXCR, one entry per CDR3 protein. The data hold over 7,500 distinct CDR3 sequences, with roughly 21% observed a single time. Whole-study results and caveats: Reportedly, liver allograft T cell receptor repertoires differed from peripheral blood ones.

The rearrangement uses TRBV20-1 and TRBJ2-7; 10 bases fit TRBD2. This TCR derives from a human patient who had a liver transplant. The graft donor may account for some of the T cells. CDR3 sequence: CSARDPTSGTYEQYF. The CDR3 DNA sequence: TGCAGTGCTAGAGATCCTACTAGCGGGACGTACGAGCAGTACTTC.